This T cell receptor (beta chain) was documented in a study of shared clonotypes between healthy human individuals. Study-wide points: Clonotypes which were not shared had lower generation probabilities than clonotypes that all four donors shared.

Trimming left V 3 bases short and J 10 bases short, with 13 bases between. The CDR3 extends over 13 amino acids. The germline V gene encodes CDR1 SGHAT and CDR2 FQNNGV. Once extracted for a subset, genomic DNA was divided evenly among several immunoSEQ plates. Only in-frame clones appear in the TCRdb table, and some are missing; sequencing was by immunoSEQ multiplex PCR. In the table there are around 1.5 million clones, 98% of which are singletons. As to this clone: Its antigen is unidentified.

The chain recombines TRBV11-2 with TRBJ1-5; D gene unclear. The sequenced sample consisted of naive CD4+ T cells sorted from blood. The sample's subset: CD45RA+ positively selected. The clonotype comes from a man younger than 40 in good health. CDR3 nucleotide sequence: TGTGCCAGCAGCTTTGACCCTCCGGGACCCCAGCATTTT. Translating it yields CASSFDPPGPQHF. The whole variable domain, filled in from reference TRBV11-2 and TRBJ1-5, reads EAGVAQSPRYKIIEKRQSVAFWCNPISGHATLYWYQQILGQGPKLLIQFQNNGVVDDSQLPKDRFSAERLKGVDSTLKIQPAKLEDSAVYLCASSFDPPGPQHFGDGTRLSIL.